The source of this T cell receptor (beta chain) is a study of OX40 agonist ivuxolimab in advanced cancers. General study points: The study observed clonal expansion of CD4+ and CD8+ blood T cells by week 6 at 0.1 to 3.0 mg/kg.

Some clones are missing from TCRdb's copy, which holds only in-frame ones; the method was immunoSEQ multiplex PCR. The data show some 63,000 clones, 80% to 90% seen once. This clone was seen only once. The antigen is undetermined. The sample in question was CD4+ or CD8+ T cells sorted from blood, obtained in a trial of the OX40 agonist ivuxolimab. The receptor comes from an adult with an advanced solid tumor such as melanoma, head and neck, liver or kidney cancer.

The CDR3 loop reads CASRSGAYNEQFF. The CDR3 coding sequence is TGTGCCAGCCGGTCGGGGGCCTACAATGAGCAGTTCTTC. The chain couples TRBV27 to TRBJ2-1, with a possible D match to TRBD2 (6 bases). Germline V gene lookup returns CDR1 MNHEY and CDR2 SMNVEV (reference sequence). Trimming stripped 8 bases from V and 2 bases from J, with 10 bases between. The CDR3 is 13 residues long.